The 22 T cell receptor beta chains listed next were all sequenced from one sample in a study of blood T cell repertoires in COVID-19. The table came from immunoSEQ multiplex PCR; TCRdb's copy has only in-frame clones and leaves some out. The sample includes about 320,000 clones, more than 85% of them seen just once. Sequences were obtained from PBMCs or T cells enriched from blood (not recorded which). The origin of the receptors is a woman younger than 45 who had been exposed to COVID-19.

This chain links TRBV4-2 with TRBJ1-2; D is unclear. Trimming shortened V by 3 bases and J by 1 base, and 9 bases separated the two germline ends. Germline V gene sequence: CDR1 LGHNA, CDR2 YNFKEQ. The CDR3 runs to 14 residues. For the CDR3, the DNA is TGTGCCAGCAGCCATCAGACGGGTAACTATGGCTACACCTTC. Its translation: CASSHQTGNYGYTF.

CDR3 nucleotide sequence: TGTGCCAGCATGGGCAGGGCCAGTGAAGCTTTCTTT. Its protein is CASMGRASEAFF. This chain uses TRBV2 with TRBJ1-1; D may be TRBD1 (5 bases). V was shortened by 7 bases and J by 7 bases, with 13 bases between the two germline ends. CDR3 length: 12 residues. Germline assignment: CDR1 SNHLY and CDR2 FYNNEI. The full variable domain, with the rest looked up from reference TRBV2 and TRBJ1-1, is EPEVTQTPSHQVTQMGQEVILRCVPISNHLYFYWYRQILGQKVEFLVSFYNNEISEKSEIFDDQFSVERPDGSNFTLKIRSTKLEDSAMYFCASMGRASEAFFGQGTRLTVV.

The genes are TRBV27 and TRBJ1-2; TRBD1 agrees at 7 bases. The germline gives CDR1 MNHEY, CDR2 SMNVEV (reference sequence). V was pared by 3 bases and J by 7 bases, with 8 bases of the junction left unmatched. CDR3 length: 14 residues. CDR3 nucleotide sequence: TGTGCCAGCAGTTTCGGGCAGGGGGTAGGTGGCTACACCTTC. Protein sequence: CASSFGQGVGGYTF.

The chain uses TRBV7-9 and TRBJ2-1; TRBD1 matches 9 bases. CDR1 and CDR2 (germline): SEHNR, FQNEAQ (reference sequence). With 5 bases clipped from V and 2 bases from J, the junction kept 7 bases outside the gene matches. The CDR3 length is 16 residues. CDR3 sequence: CASSIRTGETYNEQFF. CDR3 nucleotide sequence: TGTGCCAGCAGCATACGGACAGGGGAAACCTACAATGAGCAGTTCTTC.

This clone was counted only a few times. V is TRBV18 and J is TRBJ1-5; 7 bases map to TRBD1. The germline gives CDR1 KGHSH, CDR2 LQKENI. The CDR3 covers 15 residues. The ends lost 3 bases at V and 8 bases at J; junction bases unmatched: 10. Here the CDR3 reads CASSPLSDRREPQHF. The CDR3 DNA follows: TGTGCCAGCTCACCTTTATCGGACAGGCGGGAGCCCCAGCATTTT.

The chain recombines TRBV7-2 with TRBJ1-3; D not certain. Trimming stripped 1 base from V and 4 bases from J, with 5 bases between. CDR1 is SGHTA and CDR2 is FQGNSA in the germline V gene. The CDR3 runs to 13 residues. The chain's CDR3 is CASSLVYGNTIYF. DNA of the CDR3: TGTGCCAGCAGCTTAGTCTACGGAAACACCATATATTTT.

V and J are TRBV5-1 and TRBJ2-1; weak D call: TRBD1 (6 bases). Trimming cost V 4 bases and J 4 bases, with 9 bases left between them. The germline CDR1 and CDR2 sequences are SGHRS and YFSETQ. The CDR3 totals 13 residues. CDR3 DNA sequence: TGCGCCAGCAGCCTGGACAGATACAATGAGCAGTTCTTC. Protein: CASSLDRYNEQFF. Full variable domain (rest looked up from reference TRBV5-1 and TRBJ2-1): KAGVTQTPRYLIKTRGQQVTLSCSPISGHRSVSWYQQTPGQGLQFLFEYFSETQRNKGNFPGRFSGRQFSNSRSEMNVSTLELGDSALYLCASSLDRYNEQFFGPGTRLTVL.

This clone was seen once. This chain links TRBV7-2 with TRBJ2-5; tentatively, D is TRBD2 (7 bases). This CDR3 region has 13 residues. Germline CDR1 reads SGHTA; CDR2 reads FQGNSA. The V end lost 5 bases, the J end lost 9 bases, and 16 bases lay between the germline ends. CDR3 sequence: CASSLGGGHSQYF. In DNA form, the CDR3 reads TGTGCCAGCAGCCTAGGGGGGGGACATTCCCAGTACTTC.

The chain joins TRBV6-5 to TRBJ1-2, with D possibly being TRBD1 (6 bases). The V and J ends lost 11 bases and 4 bases respectively, with 17 bases between them. Germline values: CDR1 MNHEY, CDR2 SVGAGI. The CDR3 consists of 13 residues. The CDR3 DNA reads TGTGCCGCGGGAGGGGGTTCTGGCTATGGCTACACCTTC. Amino acid sequence: CAAGGGSGYGYTF.

There are a few counts of this clone. The same CDR3 arises from other DNA sequences in this sample as well. The V call is TRBV2, the J call TRBJ2-7; possible D gene TRBD1, 5 bases. The V end lost 1 base, the J end lost 1 base, and 8 bases lay between the germline ends. Germline-derived CDR1 and CDR2 are SNHLY and FYNNEI. CDR3 length: 14 amino acids. The DNA for the CDR3 is TGTGCCAGCAGTGAAGACAGGTGGTCCTACGAGCAGTACTTC. Protein product: CASSEDRWSYEQYF.

The J gene is TRBJ2-5, the V gene TRBV5-6; maybe TRBD2 (5 bases). Per the germline V gene, CDR1 is SGHDT and CDR2 is YYEEEE. The CDR3 contains 15 residues. The ends were cut back, 0 bases at V and 0 bases at J, with 9 bases in the middle. The CDR3 DNA is TGTGCCAGCAGCTTGGGAGCGGAGTACCAAGAGACCCAGTACTTC. It yields the protein CASSLGAEYQETQYF.

The chain uses TRBV4-3 and TRBJ1-4; maybe TRBD1 (5 bases). Trimming left V 0 bases short and J 6 bases short, with 14 bases between. There are 16 residues in the CDR3. The germline CDR1 and CDR2 sequences are LGHNA and YSLEER. The CDR3 DNA follows: TGCGCCAGCAGCCAAGATCATCTGGGGGGATATGAAAAACTGTTTTTT. This sequence encodes CASSQDHLGGYEKLFF.

The chain's CDR3 is CASRVRGNTEAFF. In DNA, the CDR3 is TGTGCCAGCAGGGTCAGGGGGAACACTGAAGCTTTCTTT. The V and J genes are TRBV3-1 (or the pseudogene TRBV3-2) and TRBJ1-1; weak D call: TRBD1 (6 bases). Trimming removed 6 bases at V and 1 base at J, with 9 bases between. CDR3 length: 13 amino acids. Germline lookup yields CDR1 LGHDT and CDR2 YNNKEL (reference sequence).

The chain carries TRBV23-1 and TRBJ2-1; D possibly corresponds to TRBD2 (6 bases). TRBV23-1 is placed among ORFs of uncertain function. The V and J ends lost 4 bases and 7 bases respectively, with 20 bases between them. The CDR3 contains 16 residues. The CDR3 region is CASSPSSWRAGNEQFF. CDR3 coding DNA: TGCGCCAGCAGTCCCTCCTCATGGCGGGCGGGGAATGAGCAGTTCTTC.

This clone was seen a handful of times. The rearrangement uses TRBV5-1 and TRBJ2-7; perhaps TRBD1 as D (6 bases). Trimming took off 0 bases at V and 6 bases at J, with 10 bases between the two ends. The CDR3 extends over 13 amino acids. Germline V gene lookup returns CDR1 SGHRS and CDR2 YFSETQ. CDR3: CASSLEQGTEQYF. CDR3 DNA sequence: TGCGCCAGCAGCTTGGAACAGGGTACCGAGCAGTACTTC.

This clone occurred a few times. The V call is TRBV10-3, the J call TRBJ2-7; 8 bases agree with TRBD1. The CDR3 totals 15 residues. The V gene end was trimmed by 4 bases and the J gene end by 3 bases; junction bases not matched to a gene: 8. Germline loops: CDR1 ENHRY, CDR2 SYGVKD. In DNA, the CDR3 is TGTGCCATCAGTGGTCAGTTGACAGGGGACTACGAGCAGTACTTC. It specifies CAISGQLTGDYEQYF.

This clone was seen more than once but under ten times. The rearrangement joins TRBV4-3 to TRBJ2-3, with 12 bases identical to TRBD2. CDR3 size: 18 residues. Trimming at V came to 0 bases and at J to 1 base, leaving 5 bases not matched to a gene. Germline assignment: CDR1 LGHNA and CDR2 YSLEER. CDR3: CASSQDGLAGGRTDTQYF. In nucleotides, the CDR3 is TGCGCCAGCAGCCAAGATGGCCTAGCGGGGGGGCGCACAGATACGCAGTATTTT.

The sample holds one count of this clone. CDR3 protein: CASSLVPADTEAFF. Here the CDR3 DNA reads TGTGCCAGCAGCTTAGTCCCTGCGGACACTGAAGCTTTCTTT. The V and J genes are TRBV13 and TRBJ1-1, with no clear D. CDR1 is PRHDT and CDR2 is FYEKMQ in the germline V gene (reference sequence). With 1 base removed from V and 3 bases from J, the gap between germline ends came to 9 bases. The CDR3 covers 14 residues.

This clone showed up just once. The chain links TRBV19 to TRBJ2-7, with TRBD2 as a possible D gene (6 bases). Germline V gives CDR1 LNHDA, CDR2 SQIVND (reference sequence). Trimming removed 9 bases from V and 4 bases from J, with 22 bases in between. This CDR3 has 15 amino acids. DNA for the CDR3: TGTGCCAGCGGCTGGGGTGGAGGGGACTGGTACGAGCAGTACTTC. Residues: CASGWGGGDWYEQYF.

The genes are TRBV2 and TRBJ1-2; TRBD1 agrees at 7 bases. The germline V gene encodes CDR1 SNHLY and CDR2 FYNNEI. V trimming: 7 bases; J trimming: 4 bases; junction bases outside the gene matches: 9. The CDR3 is 14 amino acids. CDR3 amino acids: CASNPPGQVYGYTF. In DNA form, the CDR3 reads TGTGCCAGCAACCCTCCCGGACAGGTCTATGGCTACACCTTC.

This CDR3 reads CASSWDRESEAFF. The CDR3 coding sequence is TGTGCCAGCAGTTGGGACAGGGAATCTGAAGCTTTCTTT. This chain uses TRBV3-1 (or the pseudogene TRBV3-2) with TRBJ1-1, with TRBD1 identical over 9 bases. V shed 6 bases, J shed 6 bases, and the junction held 5 bases outside the gene matches. Germline V gives CDR1 LGHDT, CDR2 YNNKEL (reference sequence). The length of the CDR3 is 13 residues.

This clone has a handful of counts. The chain is built from TRBV7-9 and TRBJ2-1, with 7 bases identical to TRBD2. Germline V gives CDR1 SEHNR, CDR2 FQNEAQ (reference sequence). J was trimmed by 13 bases and V by 7 bases; bases with no gene match: 13. The CDR3 spans 13 residues. The CDR3 bases are TGTGCCAGCATCCAAAGCGGGGAGGGTTCTCAGTTCTTC. Translating gives CASIQSGEGSQFF.